The clone carrying this TCR beta chain was counted ten times or more. The antigen is unknown. CDR1 MNHEY and CDR2 SMNVEV come from the germline V gene (reference sequence). With 5 bases removed from V and 4 bases from J, the gap between germline ends came to 12 bases. The CDR3 covers 13 residues. Both TCR beta VDJ combination and CDR3 sequence profiling were carried out. Genomic DNA was the template for this profiling. MiXCR, run by TCRdb on the reads, gives a single entry per CDR3 protein. There are around 250,000 distinct CDR3 sequences in the sample; 55% to 60% occur only once, and roughly 8% lies in the top ten. The record originates from a study of CD8+CD57+ T cells in acquired aplastic anemia. Study-wide context: Mean yield of DNA from sorted CD4+ and CD8+ cells was roughly 3.4 ug.

Findings and caveats of the study: The study identified twenty-nine CD8+ CDR3 sequences shared by patients and controls. Researchers reported that CD8+ Simpson's diversity was not significantly different in patients versus controls.

This receptor was obtained from a human donor with severe aplastic anemia or a healthy control (not recorded which). This sequence joins TRBV27 and TRBJ2-7, with D maybe TRBD1 (6 bases). Sequencing was performed on sorted CD4+, CD8+, or CD8+CD57+ T cells (not recorded which) from PBMCs. In nucleotides, the CDR3 is TGTGCCAGCAGTGACAGGAGCCCGTACGAGCAGTACTTC. This gives the protein CASSDRSPYEQYF.